Presented here are 26 T cell receptor beta chains from one specimen sequenced in a study of T-cell reconstitution after alpha-beta-depleted transplantation in children. Preparation of the TCRbeta library was carried out with unique molecular identifiers. TCRdb ran MiXCR on the PCR reads and lists one entry per CDR3 protein. The sample contains just under 550,000 distinct CDR3 sequences, about 16% of which appear only once. This specimen consisted of PBMCs from the stem cell graft donor, obtained from the stem cell graft. These receptors all come from a human donor who donated a stem cell graft to a child with acute lymphoblastic leukemia.

This clonotype was seen only a few times. The chain employs TRBV5-1 and TRBJ2-1, with 12 bases matching TRBD2. The V and J ends lost 0 bases and 0 bases, in that order; junction bases with no gene match: 4. The CDR3 length is 18 residues. Germline CDR1 and CDR2: SGHRS and YFSETQ. The CDR3 loop is CASSLGTSGISSYNEQFF. The CDR3 DNA sequence: TGCGCCAGCAGCTTGGGGACTAGCGGGATAAGCTCCTACAATGAGCAGTTCTTC.

The CDR3 sequence: CASSLKVTGEAFF. CDR3 nucleotides: TGTGCCAGCAGCTTAAAAGTCACAGGGGAAGCTTTCTTT. J is TRBJ1-1 and V is TRBV7-3; weak D call: TRBD1 (6 bases). V shed 1 base and J shed 8 bases, with 11 bases lying between them. The CDR3 totals 13 residues. The germline V gene encodes CDR1 SGHTA and CDR2 FQGTGA.

This clonotype has more than one count but fewer than ten. The chain joins TRBV9 to TRBJ2-5; no definite D call. The V gene lost 0 bases and the J gene lost 0 bases, with 9 bases spanning the gap. This CDR3 is 15 amino acids long. Germline CDR1 and CDR2: SGDLS and YYNGEE. The CDR3 DNA reads as TGTGCCAGCAGCGTAGAGGCCTCCTACCAAGAGACCCAGTACTTC. It encodes CASSVEASYQETQYF. Drawing the rest from reference TRBV9 and TRBJ2-5, the complete variable domain is DSGVTQTPKHLITATGQRVTLRCSPRSGDLSVYWYQQSLDQGLQFLIQYYNGEERAKGNILERFSAQQFPDLHSELNLSSLELGDSALYFCASSVEASYQETQYFGPGTRLLVL.

CDR3 protein: CASSLSGPKTQHF. CDR3 bases: TGTGCCAGCAGTTTATCAGGCCCGAAAACCCAGCATTTT. The chain has TRBV12-3 or TRBV12-4 and TRBJ1-5; no reliable D call. The CDR3 spans 13 residues. The V end was cut by 2 bases, the J end by 11 bases, with 13 bases between.

The sample holds a few counts of this clonotype. The rearrangement links TRBV6-1 to TRBJ2-1, with D perhaps given as TRBD1 or TRBD2 (5 bases each). The germline gives CDR1 MNHNS, CDR2 SASEGT. V lost 3 bases and J 0 bases, leaving 15 bases between the germline ends. CDR3 length: 17 residues. This chain's CDR3 is CASSDSGAAYSYNEQFF. CDR3 sequence (DNA): TGTGCCAGCAGTGATTCCGGGGCCGCCTACTCCTACAATGAGCAGTTCTTC.

The chain joins TRBV27 to TRBJ2-3; possibly TRBD1 for D (5 bases). V lost 10 bases and J lost 2, with 10 bases in between. The CDR3 has 12 amino acids. From germline, CDR1 is MNHEY and CDR2 SMNVEV (reference sequence). The CDR3 sequence: CATGISTDTQYF. The DNA for the CDR3 is TGTGCCACAGGGATCTCCACAGATACGCAGTATTTT.

The V gene is TRBV27, the J gene TRBJ1-5, with TRBD1 identical over 10 bases. V shed 1 base, J shed 4 bases, and the junction held 4 bases outside the gene matches. The CDR3 runs 16 residues. The germline V gene has CDR1 MNHEY and CDR2 SMNVEV (reference sequence). This chain's CDR3 is CASSLYRDRGNQPQHF. In DNA form, the CDR3 reads TGTGCCAGCAGTTTATACCGGGACAGGGGAAATCAGCCCCAGCATTTT.

The V and J genes are TRBV12-3 or TRBV12-4 and TRBJ2-7; 10 bases align to TRBD1. This CDR3 spans 14 amino acids. The V gene end was trimmed by 6 bases and the J gene end by 4 bases; junction bases not matched to a gene: 6. CDR3 sequence: CASSPTGGAYEQYF. The CDR3 DNA follows: TGTGCCAGCAGCCCGACAGGGGGCGCGTACGAGCAGTACTTC.

This clonotype has a count of ten or more. J is TRBJ2-4 and V is TRBV5-1; D gene unclear. Trimming took off 0 bases at V and 8 bases at J, with 3 bases between the two ends. The CDR3 totals 11 residues. CDR1 is SGHRS and CDR2 is YFSETQ in the germline V gene. The CDR3 region is CASSLGDIQYF. The CDR3, as DNA: TGCGCCAGCAGCTTGGGAGACATTCAGTACTTC.

V is TRBV2 and J is TRBJ2-1; D is perhaps TRBD1 (5 bases). Germline CDR1 reads SNHLY; CDR2 reads FYNNEI. There are 12 residues in the CDR3. V was trimmed by 7 bases and J by 3 bases, leaving 7 bases between them. CDR3 nucleotides: TGTGCCAGCAAACAGGACTACAATGAGCAGTTCTTC. Its protein product is CASKQDYNEQFF.

This clonotype was detected only a few times. The rearrangement links TRBV10-3 to TRBJ1-2; possibly TRBD1 for D (5 bases). Trimming removed 10 bases at V and 6 bases at J, with 12 bases between. Germline V gives CDR1 ENHRY, CDR2 SYGVKD. CDR3 length: 11 amino acids. The DNA of the CDR3 is TGTGCCACCAGGTCCAGGGATGGCTACACCTTC. This translates into CATRSRDGYTF.

The chain recombines TRBV19 with TRBJ2-7, with TRBD2 as a possible D gene (6 bases). Germline assignment: CDR1 LNHDA and CDR2 SQIVND (reference sequence). Trimming shortened V by 1 base and J by 7 bases, and 20 bases separated the two germline ends. The length of the CDR3 is 16 residues. The CDR3 sequence is CASSIVGGASKREQYF. CDR3 sequence (DNA): TGTGCCAGTAGTATAGTAGGCGGGGCGTCAAAGAGGGAGCAGTACTTC.

This clonotype showed up many times. The gene calls are TRBV5-1 and TRBJ1-5; no firm D call. The germline V gene encodes CDR1 SGHRS and CDR2 YFSETQ. CDR3 length equals 14 residues. V lost 0 bases and J 4 bases, leaving 8 bases between the germline ends. The CDR3 DNA is TGCGCCAGCAGCTTGGATGGAGGTAATCAGCCCCAGCATTTT. Residues: CASSLDGGNQPQHF.

The gene calls are TRBV7-6 and TRBJ2-3; 7 bases are shared with TRBD2. The CDR3 extends over 15 amino acids. Germline CDR1 is SGHVS and CDR2 is FNYEAQ. The trim removed 10 bases at V and 0 bases at J, leaving 10 bases unmatched. CDR3 sequence reads: CAIRVAGSSTDTQYF. DNA of the CDR3: TGTGCCATCAGAGTAGCGGGTTCTAGCACAGATACGCAGTATTTT.

In this sample, this clonotype turned up a few times. The chain has TRBV3-1 and TRBJ2-1; 7 bases match TRBD2. Unmatched junction bases numbered 8, after V lost 3 bases and J lost 9 bases. CDR1 LGHDT and CDR2 YNNKEL come from the germline V gene (reference sequence). This CDR3 has 14 amino acids. In DNA form, the CDR3 reads TGTGCCAGCAGCCAGGTTACTAGCGCCCCTGAGCAGTTCTTC. Protein: CASSQVTSAPEQFF.

This rearrangement joins TRBV5-1 to TRBJ2-3; D remains unclear. Germline V gives CDR1 SGHRS, CDR2 YFSETQ. Trimming removed 0 bases at V and 5 bases at J, with 13 bases between. CDR3 length equals 15 residues. CDR3 DNA: TGCGCCAGCAGCTTGGGAGACCCCCGTAAAGATACGCAGTATTTT. Its protein is CASSLGDPRKDTQYF.

The CDR3 sequence: CASRIGQGITEAFF. CDR3 in DNA: TGTGCCAGCAGGATAGGACAGGGAATCACTGAAGCTTTCTTT. The V and J genes are TRBV6-1 and TRBJ1-1; 8 bases agree with TRBD1. The CDR3 sequence is 14 residues long. The J segment lost 4 bases and the V segment lost 6 bases, leaving 7 bases of the junction unmatched. CDR1 is MNHNS, CDR2 SASEGT, per germline.

In its sample, this clonotype was seen a few times. The chain joins TRBV11-1 to TRBJ2-1; D call uncertain. The CDR3 is made up of 14 amino acids. Germline CDR1 and CDR2: SGHAT and FQDESV (reference sequence). The V gene lost 5 bases and the J gene lost 0 bases, with 8 bases spanning the gap. The CDR3 coding sequence is TGTGCCAGCAGCAACGGCCACTCCTACAATGAGCAGTTCTTC. It is translated as CASSNGHSYNEQFF.

This clonotype has a handful of counts. The J gene is TRBJ2-3, the V gene TRBV5-1, with TRBD2 as a possible D gene (6 bases). V was trimmed by 0 bases and J by 4 bases, leaving 6 bases between them. CDR1 is SGHRS, CDR2 YFSETQ, per germline. CDR3 length: 13 amino acids. Written as DNA, the CDR3 is TGCGCCAGCAGCTTGGGGGACTCAGATACGCAGTATTTT. Its translation: CASSLGDSDTQYF.

This sequence joins TRBV10-3 and TRBJ2-7, with D uncertain. CDR3 length: 12 residues. In germline, CDR1 is ENHRY, CDR2 SYGVKD. V gave up 3 bases and J gave up 6 bases, with 9 bases separating them. CDR3 amino acids: CAISDRAVEQYF. The CDR3 DNA reads TGTGCCATCAGTGATAGGGCAGTCGAGCAGTACTTC.

This sequence joins TRBV5-1 and TRBJ1-1; D is uncertain. Deletions cut 0 bases from V and 7 bases from J, with 10 bases between. The germline gives CDR1 SGHRS, CDR2 YFSETQ. The CDR3 has 13 residues. The CDR3 is CASSLAGSVEAFF. CDR3 coding DNA: TGCGCCAGCAGCTTGGCCGGGTCAGTTGAAGCTTTCTTT.

The J gene is TRBJ1-5, the V gene TRBV5-5; tentative D call: TRBD1 (6 bases). CDR3 length: 18 residues. Germline-derived CDR1 and CDR2 are SGHKS and YYEKEE (reference sequence). Trimming stripped 0 bases from V and 0 bases from J, with 16 bases between. This chain's CDR3 is CASSLASGAGNSNQPQHF. The DNA of the CDR3 is TGTGCCAGCAGCTTGGCCTCAGGGGCGGGGAATAGCAATCAGCCCCAGCATTTT. The variable domain in full, with the rest retrieved from reference TRBV5-5 and TRBJ1-5, is DAGVTQSPTHLIKTRGQQVTLRCSPISGHKSVSWYQQVLGQGPQFIFQYYEKEERGRGNFPDRFSARQFPNYSSELNVNALLLGDSALYLCASSLASGAGNSNQPQHFGDGTRLSIL.

This clonotype was seen more than once but under ten times. CDR3: CASSSGAGGPYEQYF. CDR3 bases: TGTGCCAGCAGCTCTGGGGCGGGAGGGCCCTACGAGCAGTACTTC. The V call is TRBV7-9, the J call TRBJ2-7; 9 bases are a match to TRBD2. Germline values: CDR1 SEHNR, CDR2 FQNEAQ (reference sequence). Trimming removed 4 bases from V and 2 bases from J; junction bases left unmatched: 6. This CDR3 comprises 15 residues. Supplemented by reference TRBV7-9 and TRBJ2-7, the full variable domain reads DTGVSQNPRHKITKRGQNVTFRCDPISEHNRLYWYRQTLGQGPEFLTYFQNEAQLEKSRLLSDRFSAERPKGSFSTLEIQRTEQGDSAMYLCASSSGAGGPYEQYFGPGTRLTVT.

This clonotype was seen at least ten times. This chain uses TRBV29-1 with TRBJ2-5; D possibly corresponds to TRBD2 (5 bases). With 6 bases removed from V and 5 bases from J, the gap between germline ends came to 22 bases. The germline V gene encodes CDR1 SQVTM and CDR2 ANQGSEA. The CDR3 has 15 residues. CDR3 nucleotide sequence: TGCAGCGTGACAAGGCGAGGGTCTATGCAGGAGACCCAGTACTTC. Amino acid sequence: CSVTRRGSMQETQYF.

The chain employs TRBV25-1 and TRBJ1-2; 7 nucleotides line up with TRBD1. This CDR3 has 14 residues. Germline V CDR1 and CDR2: MGHDK, SYGVNS. The V gene end was trimmed by 6 bases and the J gene end by 0 bases; junction bases not matched to a gene: 4. CDR3 nucleotide sequence: TGTGCCAGCAGGCCAGGGGGGGCTAACTATGGCTACACCTTC. This gives the protein CASRPGGANYGYTF.

Only a few counts were recorded for this clonotype. The chain is built from TRBV7-8 and TRBJ2-5, with D maybe TRBD2 (5 bases). CDR1 and CDR2 from the germline V gene are SGHVS and FQNEAQ. The CDR3 runs 19 residues. Trimming took off 1 base at V and 2 bases at J, with 23 bases between the two ends. Here the CDR3 DNA reads TGTGCCAGCAGCTTAGACGCCTCTAGCTGGAGAGGTCTTCAAGAGACCCAGTACTTC. Protein: CASSLDASSWRGLQETQYF.